This T cell receptor beta chain is drawn from a study of graft-versus-host responses after intestinal transplantation. Overall study findings and caveats: Early declines in HvG clones that occurred post-transplant were associated with peak circulating GvH clone levels. GvH clones surfaced in recipient marrow, some emerging earlier in ileum or blood. Individuals carrying graft-donor T cell macrochimerism showed high graft-versus-host to host-versus-graft clonal ratios in allografts.

Only in-frame clones appear in the TCRdb table, and some are missing; sequencing was by immunoSEQ multiplex PCR. In the table there are under 100,000 clones, roughly 80% of which are singletons. Germline V lookup: CDR1 SGHNT, CDR2 YYREEE (reference sequence). Trimming shortened V by 2 bases and J by 4 bases, and 13 bases separated the two germline ends. The CDR3 covers 15 residues. Remarks on this clone: The antigen is undetermined.

The chain recombines TRBV5-4 with TRBJ2-1; perhaps TRBD2 as D (7 bases). The source is a human donor who received an intestinal transplant. Material: unstimulated CD4+ T cells sorted from spleen or lymph node cells, obtained before intestinal transplant. In nucleotides, the CDR3 is TGTGCCAGCAGCTTCGGCGGGGGCCTTTACAATGAGCAGTTCTTC. It codes for CASSFGGGLYNEQFF.